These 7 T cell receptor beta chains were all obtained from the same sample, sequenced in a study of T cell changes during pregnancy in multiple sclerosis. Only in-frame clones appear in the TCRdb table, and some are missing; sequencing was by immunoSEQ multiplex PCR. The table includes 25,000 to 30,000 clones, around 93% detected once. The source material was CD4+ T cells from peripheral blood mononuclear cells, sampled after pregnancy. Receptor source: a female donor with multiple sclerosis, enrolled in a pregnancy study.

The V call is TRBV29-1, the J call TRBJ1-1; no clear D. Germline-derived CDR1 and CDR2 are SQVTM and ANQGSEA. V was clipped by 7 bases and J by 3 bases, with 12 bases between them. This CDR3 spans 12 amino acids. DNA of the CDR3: TGCAGCGCTGCCGGGGAATACACTGAAGCTTTCTTT. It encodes CSAAGEYTEAFF.

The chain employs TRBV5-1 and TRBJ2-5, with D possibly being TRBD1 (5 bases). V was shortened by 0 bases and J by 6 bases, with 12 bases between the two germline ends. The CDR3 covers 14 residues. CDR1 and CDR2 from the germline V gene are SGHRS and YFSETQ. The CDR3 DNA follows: TGCGCCAGCAGCTTGGCCGTGGGGCAACAGACCCAGTACTTC. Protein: CASSLAVGQQTQYF.

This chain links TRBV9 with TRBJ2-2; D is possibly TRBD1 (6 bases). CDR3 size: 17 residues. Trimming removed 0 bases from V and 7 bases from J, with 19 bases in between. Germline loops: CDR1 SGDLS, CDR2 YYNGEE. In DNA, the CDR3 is TGTGCCAGCAGCGTAGGAGGGGGACCGGGACAAAACGGGGAGCTGTTTTTT. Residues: CASSVGGGPGQNGELFF.

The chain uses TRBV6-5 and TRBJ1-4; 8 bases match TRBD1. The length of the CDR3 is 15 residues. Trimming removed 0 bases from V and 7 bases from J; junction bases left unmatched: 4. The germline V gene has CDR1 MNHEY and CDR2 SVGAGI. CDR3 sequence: CASSYSGQGAEKLFF. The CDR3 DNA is TGTGCCAGCAGTTACTCGGGCCAGGGGGCTGAAAAACTGTTTTTT.

The CDR3: CASSSRGPELVNEQFF. In DNA, the CDR3 is TGCGCCAGCAGCTCACGCGGGCCAGAGTTGGTCAATGAGCAGTTCTTC. The rearrangement joins TRBV5-1 to TRBJ2-1, with a possible D match to TRBD2 (5 bases). CDR3 length: 16 residues. Germline CDR1 is SGHRS and CDR2 is YFSETQ. Trimming took 3 bases from V and 6 from J, leaving 19 bases between them.

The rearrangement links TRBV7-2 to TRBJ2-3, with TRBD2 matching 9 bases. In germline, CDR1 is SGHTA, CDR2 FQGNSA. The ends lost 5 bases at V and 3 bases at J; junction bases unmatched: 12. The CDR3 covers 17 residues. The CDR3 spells CASSPALSGGGTDTQYF. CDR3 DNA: TGTGCCAGCAGCCCAGCCCTTAGCGGGGGAGGGACAGATACGCAGTATTTT.

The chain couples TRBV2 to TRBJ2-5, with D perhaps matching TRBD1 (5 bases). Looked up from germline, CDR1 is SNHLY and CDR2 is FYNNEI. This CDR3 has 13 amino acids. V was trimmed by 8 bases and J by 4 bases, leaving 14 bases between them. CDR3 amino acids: CASVQARRETQYF. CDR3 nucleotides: TGTGCCAGCGTACAGGCAAGACGAGAGACCCAGTACTTC. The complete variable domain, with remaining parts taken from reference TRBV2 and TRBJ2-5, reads EPEVTQTPSHQVTQMGQEVILRCVPISNHLYFYWYRQILGQKVEFLVSFYNNEISEKSEIFDDQFSVERPDGSNFTLKIRSTKLEDSAMYFCASVQARRETQYFGPGTRLLVL.